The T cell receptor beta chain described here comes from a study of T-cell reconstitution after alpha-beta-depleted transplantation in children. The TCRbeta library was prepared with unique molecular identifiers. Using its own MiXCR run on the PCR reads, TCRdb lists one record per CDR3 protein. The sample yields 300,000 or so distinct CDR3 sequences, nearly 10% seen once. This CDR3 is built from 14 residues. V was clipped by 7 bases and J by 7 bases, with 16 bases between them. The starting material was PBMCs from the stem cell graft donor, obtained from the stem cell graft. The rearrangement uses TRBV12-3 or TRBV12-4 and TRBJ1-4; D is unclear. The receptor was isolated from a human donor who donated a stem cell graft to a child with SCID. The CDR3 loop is CASTVPKVGEKLFF. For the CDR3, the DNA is TGTGCCAGCACCGTCCCCAAGGTCGGTGAAAAACTGTTTTTT.